The clone carrying this T cell receptor beta chain has just a few counts. Amplification used 60 Vbeta primers and 13 Jbeta primers. Here immunoSEQ multiplex PCR was the method, and the copy in TCRdb shows in-frame clones only, minus some. The table has 95,000 to 150,000 clones, around 72% seen once. The data belong to a study of cytomegalovirus exposure and HLA in healthy donors. The germline CDR1 and CDR2 sequences are SGHAT and FQNNGV. V was cut by 4 bases and J by 0 bases, with 12 bases left in between. The CDR3 is 15 amino acids. The specimen was PBMCs. The rearrangement links TRBV11-2 to TRBJ2-5; perhaps TRBD2 as D (6 bases). The TCR sequence derives from a woman between 50 and 59 years old in good health and CMV-seropositive. The CDR3 loop is CASSWGDLYQETQYF. The CDR3 bases are TGTGCCAGCAGCTGGGGGGATTTGTACCAAGAGACCCAGTACTTC.